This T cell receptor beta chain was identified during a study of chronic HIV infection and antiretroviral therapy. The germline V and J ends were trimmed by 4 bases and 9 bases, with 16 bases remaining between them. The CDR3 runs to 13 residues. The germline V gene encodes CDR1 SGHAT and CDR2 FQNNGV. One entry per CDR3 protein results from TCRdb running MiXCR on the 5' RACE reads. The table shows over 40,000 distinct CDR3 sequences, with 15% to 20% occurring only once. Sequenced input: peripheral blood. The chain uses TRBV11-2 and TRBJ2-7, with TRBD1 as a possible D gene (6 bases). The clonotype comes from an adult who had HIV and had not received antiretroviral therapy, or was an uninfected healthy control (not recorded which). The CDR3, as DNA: TGTGCCAGCAGCTCAGGGGCGTTGAAGGGGCAGTACTTC. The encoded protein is CASSSGALKGQYF.